Following are 10 T cell receptor beta chains from one sample sequenced in a study of cytomegalovirus exposure and HLA in healthy donors. PCR used 60 Vbeta primers and 13 Jbeta primers. TCRdb's table, derived via immunoSEQ multiplex PCR, lists solely in-frame clones and lacks some. In the table there are 100,000 or so clones, approximately 80% of which are singletons. The sample was PBMCs. The receptors come from a male donor in good health and CMV-seropositive.

V usage is TRBV11-3 and J usage is TRBJ2-1; 15 bases fit TRBD2. Germline-derived CDR1 and CDR2 are SGHNT and YENEEA. The length of the CDR3 is 16 residues. The trim removed 0 bases at V and 7 bases at J, leaving 1 base unmatched. This CDR3 reads CASSLDGTSGRNEQFF. The CDR3 region has the DNA TGTGCCAGCAGCTTAGATGGGACTAGCGGGAGGAATGAGCAGTTCTTC.

The chain uses TRBV6-6 and TRBJ1-1; D is unclear. Trimming took 6 bases from V and 6 from J, leaving 11 bases between them. Germline CDR1 and CDR2: MNHNY and SVGAGI (reference sequence). The CDR3 loop spans 12 amino acids. This chain's CDR3 is CASRQLSAEAFF. CDR3 nucleotides: TGTGCCAGCAGGCAACTTAGCGCTGAAGCTTTCTTT.

This chain links TRBV19 with TRBJ1-1; D is perhaps TRBD1 (6 bases). The CDR3 covers 14 residues. Germline CDR1 is LNHDA and CDR2 is SQIVND (reference sequence). The V and J ends lost 2 bases and 3 bases respectively, with 10 bases between them. Here the CDR3 reads CASSITSGDTEAFF. The CDR3, as DNA: TGTGCCAGTAGTATAACATCAGGGGACACTGAAGCTTTCTTT.

The chain uses TRBV29-1 and TRBJ2-3, with TRBD1 matching over 9 bases. Unmatched junction bases numbered 12, after V lost 6 bases and J lost 2 bases. CDR3 length: 16 residues. From germline, CDR1 is SQVTM and CDR2 ANQGSEA. The CDR3 nucleotides read TGCAGCGTGGGGCCATCACAGGGGGCGAACACAGATACGCAGTATTTT. Translated: CSVGPSQGANTDTQYF.

The rearrangement links TRBV25-1 to TRBJ1-1, with a weak D call TRBD1 (5 bases). The CDR3 loop spans 13 amino acids. V dropped 6 bases and J dropped 3 bases, with 11 bases sitting between them. The germline CDR1 and CDR2 sequences are MGHDK and SYGVNS. The CDR3 is CASSLRADTEAFF. CDR3 nucleotide sequence: TGTGCCAGCAGCCTCAGGGCGGACACTGAAGCTTTCTTT.

This clone has just one count. The genes are TRBV7-2 and TRBJ2-1, with 9 bases aligning to TRBD1. The V gene end was trimmed by 4 bases and the J gene end by 1 base; junction bases not matched to a gene: 2. This CDR3 contains 15 residues. The germline V gene has CDR1 SGHTA and CDR2 FQGNSA. CDR3 sequence: CASSSDRGSYNEQFF. The CDR3 coding sequence is TGTGCCAGCAGCTCGGACAGGGGTTCCTACAATGAGCAGTTCTTC.

The CDR3 here is CASSFGQGRAGELFF. CDR3 nucleotide sequence: TGCGCCAGCAGCTTCGGACAGGGGAGGGCCGGGGAGCTGTTTTTT. This chain joins TRBV5-1 and TRBJ2-2; 9 positions match TRBD1. Per the germline V gene, CDR1 is SGHRS and CDR2 is YFSETQ. J gave up 6 bases and V 2 bases, and 5 bases lay outside the gene matches. CDR3 length equals 15 residues.

The J gene is TRBJ2-1, the V gene TRBV7-2; 11 bases are a match to TRBD2. This CDR3 has 16 amino acids. Germline values: CDR1 SGHTA, CDR2 FQGNSA. V lost 3 bases, J lost 9 bases, and 10 bases stayed unmatched. CDR3 residues: CASSLKTSGSRTEQFF. For the CDR3, the DNA is TGTGCCAGCAGCTTGAAAACTAGCGGGAGCCGCACTGAGCAGTTCTTC. Complete variable domain (other parts from reference TRBV7-2 and TRBJ2-1): GAGVSQSPSNKVTEKGKDVELRCDPISGHTALYWYRQSLGQGLEFLIYFQGNSAPDKSGLPSDRFSAERTGGSVSTLTIQRTQQEDSAVYLCASSLKTSGSRTEQFFGPGTRLTVL.

The chain combines TRBV5-3 with TRBJ1-2; D call uncertain. TRBV5-3 is identified as an open reading frame with a role that is uncertain. CDR3 length equals 16 residues. V was trimmed by 4 bases and J by 5 bases, leaving 21 bases between them. This chain's CDR3 is CARSPRSSHLTYGYTF. In nucleotides, the CDR3 is TGTGCCAGAAGCCCCCGTAGCAGCCATCTAACATATGGCTACACCTTC.

The chain uses TRBV4-1 and TRBJ2-2, with D hard to call. V lost 5 bases to trimming and J lost 1 base, with 8 bases between them. In germline, CDR1 is MGHRA, CDR2 YSYEKL. The CDR3 extends over 14 amino acids. The CDR3: CASSFRQNTGELFF. In DNA, the CDR3 is TGCGCCAGCAGCTTCCGACAGAACACCGGGGAGCTGTTTTTT.